These T cell receptor beta chains were read from a single sample in a study of blood T cell repertoires in COVID-19. Measured with immunoSEQ multiplex PCR; TCRdb has only the in-frame clones, and not every one. Of about 130,000 clones in the sample, around 89% were seen once. Sequenced: peripheral blood. The receptors were sampled from a man aged 55 to 70 with COVID-19, enrolled during active disease. Each CDR3 is given with its conserved first and last residue. D genes are given only for firm matches. Clone size appears in some rows only: once, few, many, or a class for an expanded clone.

size	J	D	V	DNA	CDR3
-	TRBJ2-7	TRBD1	TRBV9	TGTGCCAGCGGCAGAGACAGGGACTCCTACGAGCAGTACTTC	CASGRDRDSYEQYF
-	TRBJ2-3	-	TRBV27	TGTGCCAGCAGTTCCCGAGCCGCTAGGGATACGCAGTATTTT	CASSSRAARDTQYF
-	TRBJ1-5	-	TRBV7-2	TGTGCCAGCAGGCATCTTTTTCGGGACAAGGCTTCTCAGCCCCAGCATTTT	CASRHLFRDKASQPQHF
-	TRBJ2-5	-	TRBV7-2	TGTGCCAGCAGCTCGGACCCCCGGGGGGAGACCCAGTACTTC	CASSSDPRGETQYF
few	TRBJ1-1	-	TRBV6-5	TGTGCCAGCGGGCAGGCAGGGGCGAGGACTGAAGCTTTCTTT	CASGQAGARTEAFF
-	TRBJ2-1	TRBD1	TRBV19	TGTGCCAGTAGTGTGGGATCGGGACAGCTTCCTTACAATGAGCAGTTCTTC	CASSVGSGQLPYNEQFF
-	TRBJ2-3	-	TRBV4-3	TGCGCCAGCAGCCAATTCAGGGCAGATACGCAGTATTTT	CASSQFRADTQYF
-	TRBJ2-3	-	TRBV29-1	TGCAGCGTAGCATTGACAGGTAGCACAGATACGCAGTATTTT	CSVALTGSTDTQYF
-	TRBJ1-2	-	TRBV5-1	TGCGCCAGCAGCTTGGTTCTGGGACAAAACTATGGCTACACCTTC	CASSLVLGQNYGYTF
-	TRBJ1-4	TRBD1	TRBV30	TGTGCCTGGAGTGGGACAGGACAGAAAAAACTGTTTTTT	CAWSGTGQKKLFF
-	TRBJ2-3	TRBD2	TRBV6-1	TGTGCCAGCAGTGACCTAGCGGGGGGGTTCACAGATACGCAGTATTTT	CASSDLAGGFTDTQYF
-	TRBJ2-1	TRBD1	TRBV24-1	TGTGCCACCAGTGATTCCTATCTAGGACAGGGGGCTCCTGAGCAGTTCTTC	CATSDSYLGQGAPEQFF
-	TRBJ1-2	TRBD1	TRBV5-6	TGTGCCAGCAGCTTGATTGGGGGCGAGACAGGGCACTACACCTTC	CASSLIGGETGHYTF
once	TRBJ2-1	-	TRBV2	TGTGCCAGGGCACTAGTAAATGAGCAGTTCTTC	CARALVNEQFF